The rows below give T cell receptor beta chains drawn from one sample of a study of vaccination and CD4 T cells after COVID-19. No antigen has been assigned to these receptors. TCRdb passed the PCR reads through MiXCR, listing each CDR3 protein once. This table holds approximately 17,000 distinct CDR3 sequences, about 50% found once. Sequenced sample: CD4+ T cells from blood, cultured in vitro. The receptors derive from a human donor who had recovered from COVID-19. Each CDR3 is given with its conserved first and last residue. A D gene is named only where the DNA matches it firmly. Size values are once, few and many counts, or a class for expanded clones, and some rows have none.

TRBJ1-5	-	TRBV16	-	TGTGCCAGCAGCCCATCGACAGTGTTCTTGGATCAGCCCCAGCATTTT	CASSPSTVFLDQPQHF
TRBJ2-1	TRBD2	TRBV5-1	-	TGCGCCAGCAGCTCCGGACTAGCGCTGAAGCAGTTCTTC	CASSSGLALKQFF
TRBJ2-5	TRBD2	TRBV20-1	few	TGCAGTGCTAGAAAGGGACATAGCGGGGGGAATCAAGAGACCCAGTACTTC	CSARKGHSGGNQETQYF
TRBJ1-1	TRBD1	TRBV11-1	-	TGTGCCAGCAGCCCGGACAGGTTTGAAGCTTTCTTT	CASSPDRFEAFF
TRBJ2-2	-	TRBV11-2	-	TGTGCCAGCAGCTTGCAGGCCTTTGGCGGGGAGCTGTTTTTT	CASSLQAFGGELFF
TRBJ1-2	-	TRBV7-9	-	TGTGCCAGCAGCTTAGGGCCGCATGGCTACACCTTC	CASSLGPHGYTF
TRBJ1-1	-	TRBV27	few	TGTGCCAGCAGTCCCCTCCTGGACGGTGGGAACACTGAAGCTTTCTTT	CASSPLLDGGNTEAFF
TRBJ1-5	-	TRBV19	-	TGTGCCAGTAGTATAGGAGTCAACTATCAGCCCCAGCATTTT	CASSIGVNYQPQHF
TRBJ1-1	-	TRBV20-1	-	TGCAGTGCTAGGAACAGGGTGGGTAACACTGAAGCTTTCTTT	CSARNRVGNTEAFF
TRBJ2-3	-	TRBV20-1	-	TGCAGTGCTAGACCTGAATACACAGATACGCAGTATTTT	CSARPEYTDTQYF
TRBJ2-7	TRBD2	TRBV6-1	-	TGTGCCAGCAGTACTTCCGGTAGCGGGCCGTACGAGCAGTACTTC	CASSTSGSGPYEQYF
TRBJ1-2	-	TRBV28	-	TGTGCCAGAGCTGACTCCTATGGCTACACCTTC	CARADSYGYTF
TRBJ1-1	TRBD1	TRBV6-5	-	TGTGCCAGCAGTTACGGGACAGGGGGGAACACTGAAGCTTTCTTT	CASSYGTGGNTEAFF
TRBJ1-2	TRBD1	TRBV6-1	few	TGTGCCAGCAGACCCGGGACAGGTGAGGATGGCTACACCTTC	CASRPGTGEDGYTF
TRBJ2-1	-	TRBV6-2/TRBV6-3	-	TGTGCCAGCAGAAACAGGGTTCCATCCCATATCGATCCGTTCTTC	CASRNRVPSHIDPFF
TRBJ1-5	-	TRBV2	-	TGTGCCAGCAGTGAAGAATTGGGTTCCATCAATCAGCCCCAGCATTTT	CASSEELGSINQPQHF
TRBJ2-3	-	TRBV27	few	TGTGCCAGCAGTACCTTCGAAGATACGCAGTATTTT	CASSTFEDTQYF
TRBJ2-7	-	TRBV19	-	TGTGCCAGTAGTATAGTTGGAGGGATAGGCGAGCAGTACTTC	CASSIVGGIGEQYF
TRBJ1-4	TRBD1	TRBV6-1	-	TGTGCCAGCAGTGGGTGGACAGGGGGCGTTGAAAAACTGTTTTTT	CASSGWTGGVEKLFF
TRBJ1-5	-	TRBV14	-	TGTGCCAGCAGCCAAGGTGAGGATCAGCCCCAGCATTTT	CASSQGEDQPQHF
TRBJ1-2	-	TRBV7-8	-	TGTGCCAGCAGCACTTCCATGGACAGTAGTGGCTACACCTTC	CASSTSMDSSGYTF
TRBJ1-2	-	TRBV6-5	-	TGTGCCAGCAGTTACCCCCCCGGCACGGCGGGAGGCTACACCTTC	CASSYPPGTAGGYTF
TRBJ2-1	-	TRBV25-1	-	TGTGCCAGCAGTGGTGACTTATCGAGCTCCTACAATGAGCAGTTCTTC	CASSGDLSSSYNEQFF
TRBJ1-4	-	TRBV6-1	-	TGTGCCAGCAGCCGGACAGCAACTAATGAAAAACTGTTTTTT	CASSRTATNEKLFF
TRBJ2-3	TRBD2	TRBV6-1	-	TGTGCCAGCAGAGATGAGGGACGGAAGGGACTAACTAGCACAGATACGCAGTATTTT	CASRDEGRKGLTSTDTQYF
TRBJ1-2	-	TRBV15	-	TGTGCCACCAGCAGAGATCGAGGGGCGGAGCATGGCTACACCTTC	CATSRDRGAEHGYTF
TRBJ1-1	TRBD1	TRBV6-2/TRBV6-3	few	TGTGCCAGCAGTTACTCGATGACAGGGACAGCTTTCTTT	CASSYSMTGTAFF
TRBJ2-3	TRBD2	TRBV6-2/TRBV6-3	once	TGTGCCAGCAGTCAATACCTGACTAGCGGGAGGAACACAGATACGCAGTATTTT	CASSQYLTSGRNTDTQYF
TRBJ2-7	-	TRBV7-6	few	TGTGCCAGCAGTAAACGCAGGGAGGCCGAGCAGTACTTC	CASSKRREAEQYF
TRBJ1-1	TRBD1	TRBV27	few	TGTGCCAGCAGCCGCCCCGACAGGGATTTTAGAGCTTTCTTT	CASSRPDRDFRAFF
TRBJ2-2	TRBD2	TRBV7-2	-	TGTGCCAGCAGCGACTTTAGCGGGAGGGCCGCAGGGGAGCTGTTTTTT	CASSDFSGRAAGELFF